This passage covers 10 T cell receptor beta chains from one sample sequenced in a study of blood T cell repertoires in COVID-19. Profiled with immunoSEQ multiplex PCR; TCRdb holds only in-frame clones, not every one. The table has approximately 180,000 clones, approximately 92% seen once. Sequenced: PBMCs or T cells enriched from blood (not recorded which). The receptor source for this set is a woman between 40 and 55 years old with acute COVID-19.

The rearrangement uses TRBV18 and TRBJ2-3, with 9 bases identical to TRBD1. CDR1 and CDR2 (germline): KGHSH, LQKENI. The V and J ends lost 1 base and 3 bases, in that order; junction bases with no gene match: 5. This CDR3 region has 16 residues. The DNA of the CDR3 is TGTGCCAGCTCACCACTCACAGGGGGCGCGACAGATACGCAGTATTTT. Translating it yields CASSPLTGGATDTQYF.

The chain is built from TRBV7-2 and TRBJ2-5; TRBD1 is a possible D gene (5 bases). The CDR3 length is 15 residues. Germline V gene lookup returns CDR1 SGHTA and CDR2 FQGNSA. V dropped 5 bases and J dropped 5 bases, with 18 bases sitting between them. The CDR3 is CASSRRQPKGETQYF. The CDR3 nucleotides are TGTGCCAGCAGCCGCAGACAACCCAAGGGGGAGACCCAGTACTTC.

V usage is TRBV10-2 and J usage is TRBJ2-7; D may be TRBD2 (6 bases). The CDR3 spans 13 residues. V was clipped by 4 bases and J by 2 bases, with 9 bases between them. Looked up from germline, CDR1 is WSHSY and CDR2 is SAAADI. CDR3: CASSGGLTYEQYF. CDR3 bases: TGCGCCAGCAGTGGCGGACTAACCTACGAGCAGTACTTC.

The chain joins TRBV10-1 to TRBJ2-3; D gene ambiguous. The germline gives CDR1 WNHNN, CDR2 SYGVQD (reference sequence). The CDR3 is 15 amino acids. Trimming took 2 bases from V and 1 from J, leaving 10 bases between them. The CDR3 region is CASSEERGGTDTQYF. The CDR3 DNA sequence: TGCGCCAGCAGTGAGGAGAGAGGAGGCACAGATACGCAGTATTTT.

This chain connects TRBV19 to TRBJ2-1; 7 bases line up with TRBD2. Trimming at V came to 4 bases and at J to 5 bases, leaving 8 bases not matched to a gene. The CDR3 spans 15 residues. CDR1 is LNHDA and CDR2 is SQIVND in the germline V gene (reference sequence). CDR3 sequence: CASSRGRARHNEQFF. DNA of the CDR3: TGTGCCAGTAGTAGGGGGAGGGCCCGACACAATGAGCAGTTCTTC.

The chain joins TRBV4-1 to TRBJ1-1; no clear D gene. The ends were cut back, 2 bases at V and 4 bases at J, with 11 bases in the middle. This CDR3 is 14 amino acids long. Germline CDR1 and CDR2: MGHRA and YSYEKL. Here the CDR3 reads CASSQPGRFTEAFF. Written as DNA, the CDR3 is TGCGCCAGCAGCCAACCAGGAAGGTTCACTGAAGCTTTCTTT.

The chain recombines TRBV7-2 with TRBJ2-7; 7 bases are a match to TRBD1. Trimming at V came to 5 bases and at J to 6 bases, leaving 10 bases not matched to a gene. The CDR3 spans 14 residues. Per germline, CDR1 SGHTA and CDR2 FQGNSA. This CDR3 is CASSAGTEGREQYF. CDR3 nucleotides: TGTGCCAGCAGCGCAGGGACAGAGGGTCGCGAGCAGTACTTC.

A note on this clone: Within the sample, other DNA sequences also encode this same CDR3. Here the CDR3 DNA reads TGTGCCAGCAGCCTAGGGAGGGGAAACACTGAAGCTTTCTTT. This translates into CASSLGRGNTEAFF. V and J are TRBV7-2 and TRBJ1-1, with TRBD1 as a possible D gene (5 bases). The CDR3 covers 14 residues. V was shortened by 5 bases and J by 2 bases, with 12 bases between the two germline ends. Germline lookup yields CDR1 SGHTA and CDR2 FQGNSA.

The J gene is TRBJ2-2, the V gene TRBV15; D unclear. This CDR3 comprises 17 residues. Looked up from germline, CDR1 is LNHNV and CDR2 is YYDKDF (reference sequence). V was trimmed by 0 bases and J by 0 bases, leaving 11 bases between them. The CDR3: CATSRDSYSPNTGELFF. The DNA for the CDR3 is TGTGCCACCAGCAGAGATAGTTACAGCCCGAACACCGGGGAGCTGTTTTTT.

A few counts support this clone. The J gene is TRBJ1-2, the V gene TRBV21-1; the table names TRBD1, a call not compared with the DNA. TRBV21-1 is described as a pseudogene. This CDR3 has 17 residues. CDR3 amino acids: CASSFRTYRGHFYGYTF. DNA of the CDR3: TGTGCCAGCAGCTTCCGTACGTACAGGGGCCATTTCTATGGCTACACCTTC.